The present entry profiles one T cell receptor (beta chain) with its context. Trimming stripped 3 bases from V and 5 bases from J, with 19 bases between. Germline CDR1 reads MNHEY; CDR2 reads SMNVEV (reference sequence). CDR3 length equals 16 residues. The sample originates from a study of blood T cell repertoires in COVID-19. The data were produced by immunoSEQ multiplex PCR, yet TCRdb's version contains in-frame clones alone and is incomplete. The sample consists of about 74,000 clones, 90% of them appearing once. The sample consisted of peripheral blood. The clonotype comes from a man aged 50 to 59 with acute or convalescent COVID-19. V usage is TRBV27 and J usage is TRBJ1-2; no clear D gene. CDR3 sequence reads: CASSFSPRQTTYGYTF. The CDR3 DNA reads TGTGCCAGCAGTTTCTCCCCCCGGCAGACTACATATGGCTACACCTTC.